The sample holds a few counts of the clone carrying this T cell receptor beta chain. Its target is not known. This specimen belongs to a study of post-analysis software for immune sequencing data. General observations from the study: F measure showed strong co-clustering of same-batch samples.

TCR beta cDNA libraries included unique molecular identifiers. TCRdb re-analysed the PCR reads in MiXCR, keeping a single row per CDR3 protein. In the table there are over 300,000 distinct CDR3 sequences, around 37% of which are singletons. The sample consisted of blood. This receptor was identified in a girl between 5 and 17 years old with multiple sclerosis.

In DNA, the CDR3 is TGTGCCATCAGATCTGGACAGGGAGGAACCGGGGAGCTGTTTTTT. This encodes CAIRSGQGGTGELFF. This chain connects TRBV10-3 to TRBJ2-2, with 8 bases identical to TRBD1. The germline V gene has CDR1 ENHRY and CDR2 SYGVKD. CDR3 length equals 15 residues. V was pared by 6 bases and J by 5 bases, with 8 bases of the junction left unmatched.